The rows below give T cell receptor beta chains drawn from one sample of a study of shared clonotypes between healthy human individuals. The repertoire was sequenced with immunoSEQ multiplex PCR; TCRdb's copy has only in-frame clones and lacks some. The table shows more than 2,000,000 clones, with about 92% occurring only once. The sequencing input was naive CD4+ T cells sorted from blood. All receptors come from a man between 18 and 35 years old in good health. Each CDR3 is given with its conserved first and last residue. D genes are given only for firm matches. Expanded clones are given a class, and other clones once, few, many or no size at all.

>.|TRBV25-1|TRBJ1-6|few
CASSGGGLSSPLHF
TGTGCCAGCAGTGGAGGGGGACTGTCGTCACCCCTCCACTTT
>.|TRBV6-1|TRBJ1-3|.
CASSPRGAGNTIYF
TGTGCCAGCAGTCCCCGGGGGGCTGGAAACACCATATATTTT
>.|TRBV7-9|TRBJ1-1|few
CASSFGRTNTEAFF
TGTGCCAGCAGCTTCGGACGAACGAACACTGAAGCTTTCTTT
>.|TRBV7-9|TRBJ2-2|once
CASSLGAGTNTGELFF
TGTGCCAGCAGCTTAGGGGCGGGAACGAACACCGGGGAGCTGTTTTTT
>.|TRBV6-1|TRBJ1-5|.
CASSERWGGGDSNQPQHF
TGTGCCAGCAGTGAACGGTGGGGGGGAGGGGATAGCAATCAGCCCCAGCATTTT
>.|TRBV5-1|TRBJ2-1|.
CASSLARGEQFF
TGCGCCAGCAGCTTGGCCAGAGGGGAGCAGTTCTTC
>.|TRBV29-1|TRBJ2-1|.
CSVERVIPYNEQFF
TGCAGCGTTGAAAGGGTTATCCCCTACAATGAGCAGTTCTTC
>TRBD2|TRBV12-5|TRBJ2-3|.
CASGLGGGAPDTQYF
TGTGCTAGTGGTTTGGGCGGGGGGGCCCCAGATACGCAGTATTTT
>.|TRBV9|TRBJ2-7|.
CASSPEPGNYEQYF
TGTGCCAGCAGCCCCGAGCCGGGGAACTACGAGCAGTACTTC
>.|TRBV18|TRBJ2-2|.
CASSPQHENTGELFF
TGTGCCAGCTCACCCCAACATGAGAACACCGGGGAGCTGTTTTTT
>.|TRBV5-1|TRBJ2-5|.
CASSLEGWETQYF
TGCGCCAGCAGCTTAGAAGGATGGGAGACCCAGTACTTC
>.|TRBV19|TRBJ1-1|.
CASSMLLQPNTEAFF
TGTGCCAGTAGTATGCTGCTACAACCGAACACTGAAGCTTTCTTT
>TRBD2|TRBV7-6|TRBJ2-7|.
CASSSGRAGYEQYF
TGTGCCAGCAGCAGCGGGAGGGCCGGCTACGAGCAGTACTTC
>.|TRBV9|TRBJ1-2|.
CASSIGTARGYTF
TGTGCCAGCAGCATCGGGACGGCCAGGGGCTACACCTTC
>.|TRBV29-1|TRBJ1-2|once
CSVSGANYGYTF
TGCAGCGTAAGCGGAGCTAACTATGGCTACACCTTC
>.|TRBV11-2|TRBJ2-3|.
CASSTTDTQYF
TGTGCCAGCAGCACCACAGATACGCAGTATTTT
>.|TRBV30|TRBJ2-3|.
CARAEGSADTQYF
TGTGCCCGCGCGGAGGGGAGCGCAGATACGCAGTATTTT
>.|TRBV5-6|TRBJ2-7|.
CASSLGPGGEQYF
TGTGCCAGCAGCTTGGGCCCCGGCGGCGAGCAGTACTTC
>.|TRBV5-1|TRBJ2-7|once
CASSSTGTTYEQYF
TGCGCCAGCAGCTCTACCGGGACGACCTACGAGCAGTACTTC
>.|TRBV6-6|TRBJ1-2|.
CASSYSPGLYGYTF
TGTGCCAGCAGTTACTCACCGGGCCTCTATGGCTACACCTTC
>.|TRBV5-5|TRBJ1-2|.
CASSLEKGGYTF
TGTGCCAGCAGCTTGGAAAAGGGGGGCTACACCTTC
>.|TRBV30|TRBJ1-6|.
CASQAPGSYNSPLHF
TGTGCCTCTCAGGCTCCCGGCTCCTATAATTCACCCCTCCACTTT
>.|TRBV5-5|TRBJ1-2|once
CASSLKGGTNYGYTF
TGTGCCAGCAGCTTGAAGGGTGGAACTAACTATGGCTACACCTTC
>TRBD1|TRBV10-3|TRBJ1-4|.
CAISPGTGVANEKLFF
TGTGCCATCAGTCCCGGGACAGGGGTAGCTAATGAAAAACTGTTTTTT
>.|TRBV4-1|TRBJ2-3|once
CASRPGPTPGTDTQYF
TGCGCCAGCAGACCAGGGCCCACTCCGGGCACAGATACGCAGTATTTT
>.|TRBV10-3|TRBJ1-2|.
CAISESVYGYTF
TGTGCCATCAGTGAGTCGGTGTATGGCTACACCTTC
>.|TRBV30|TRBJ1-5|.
CAWSAGDANQPQHF
TGTGCCTGGAGTGCGGGGGACGCGAATCAGCCCCAGCATTTT
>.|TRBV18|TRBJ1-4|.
CASSPGVQEEKLFF
TGTGCCAGCTCTCCAGGGGTTCAGGAAGAAAAACTGTTTTTT
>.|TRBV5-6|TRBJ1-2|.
CASSFRQLLNYGYTF
TGTGCCAGCAGCTTCCGACAGCTCTTGAACTATGGCTACACCTTC
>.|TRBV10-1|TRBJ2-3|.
CASSESFSRQGDTQYF
TGCGCCAGCAGTGAGTCGTTCTCGCGCCAAGGGGATACGCAGTATTTT
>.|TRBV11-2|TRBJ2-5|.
CASSPPIETQYF
TGTGCCAGCAGCCCCCCAATAGAGACCCAGTACTTC
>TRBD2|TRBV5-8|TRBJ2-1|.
CASSLLAGVGGEQFF
TGTGCCAGCAGTCTACTAGCGGGAGTAGGGGGTGAGCAGTTCTTC
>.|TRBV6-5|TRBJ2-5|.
CASSYPGLVETQYF
TGTGCCAGCAGTTACCCAGGGTTGGTGGAGACCCAGTACTTC
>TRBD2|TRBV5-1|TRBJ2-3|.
CASSREGLAVDTQYF
TGCGCCAGCAGCCGCGAGGGACTAGCAGTAGATACGCAGTATTTT
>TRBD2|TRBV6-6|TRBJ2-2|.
CASSQERGLTGELFF
TGTGCCAGCAGCCAGGAGCGGGGACTTACCGGGGAGCTGTTTTTT
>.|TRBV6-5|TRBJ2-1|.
CAVRGSAEQFF
TGTGCGGTCCGAGGGAGTGCGGAGCAGTTCTTC
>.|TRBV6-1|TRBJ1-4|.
CASSLHTTNEKLFF
TGTGCCAGCAGTTTACACACAACTAATGAAAAACTGTTTTTT
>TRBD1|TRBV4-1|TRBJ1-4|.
CASSHDRGLTNEKLFF
TGCGCCAGCAGCCATGACAGGGGGCTTACTAATGAAAAACTGTTTTTT
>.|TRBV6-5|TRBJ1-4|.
CASSYASGARNEKLFF
TGTGCCAGCAGTTACGCGTCAGGGGCGAGAAATGAAAAACTGTTTTTT
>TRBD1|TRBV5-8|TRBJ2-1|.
CASSLQTGWWEQFF
TGTGCCAGCAGCTTACAGACAGGGTGGTGGGAGCAGTTCTTC
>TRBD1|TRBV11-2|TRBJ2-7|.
CASSLYRGGSYEQYF
TGTGCCAGCAGCTTATACAGGGGCGGTTCCTACGAGCAGTACTTC
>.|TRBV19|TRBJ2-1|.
CASSIDLGTGDPNEQFF
TGTGCCAGTAGTATAGATCTGGGGACGGGGGATCCCAATGAGCAGTTCTTC
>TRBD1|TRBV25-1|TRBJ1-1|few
CASSAIQGQYSEVAFF
TGTGCCAGCAGTGCAATACAGGGACAGTATTCCGAGGTGGCTTTCTTT